What follows are 18 T cell receptor beta chains derived from one specimen sequenced in a study of blood T cell repertoires in COVID-19. TCRdb keeps only in-frame clones here, not all; method: immunoSEQ multiplex PCR. Of about 97,000 clones listed, about 80% are singletons. Sequences were obtained from peripheral blood. The origin of the receptors is a human donor in a cohort sampled during active COVID-19.

The chain couples TRBV28 to TRBJ2-6; a possible D gene is TRBD1 (5 bases). This CDR3 has 15 residues. V was pared by 4 bases and J by 0 bases, with 7 bases between. From germline, CDR1 is MDHEN and CDR2 SYDVKM. The CDR3 coding sequence is TGTGCCAGCAGTTCCACAGGCTCTGGGGCCAACGTCCTGACTTTC. Residues: CASSSTGSGANVLTF.

Judged by abundance, this clone is medium-sized. The chain uses TRBV7-8 and TRBJ2-7; TRBD1 aligns across 7 bases. Germline V gene sequence: CDR1 SGHVS, CDR2 FQNEAQ. The trim removed 7 bases at V and 3 bases at J, leaving 9 bases unmatched. The CDR3 totals 14 residues. CDR3 DNA sequence: TGTGCCAGCACCATAAGGGGACAGAGCTACGAGCAGTACTTC. Residues: CASTIRGQSYEQYF.

This chain uses TRBV28 with TRBJ1-6, with TRBD1 identical over 8 bases. This CDR3 region has 14 residues. Germline CDR1 MDHEN, CDR2 SYDVKM. Unmatched junction bases numbered 3, after V lost 4 bases and J lost 7 bases. CDR3 coding DNA: TGTGCCAGCAGTTCCGGGACAGGAAATTCACCCCTCCACTTT. This codes for CASSSGTGNSPLHF.

This clone was counted only a few times. This chain links TRBV28 with TRBJ2-7; D remains ambiguous. This CDR3 comprises 12 residues. Germline loops: CDR1 MDHEN, CDR2 SYDVKM. Deletions cut 3 bases from V and 4 bases from J, with 7 bases between. Here the CDR3 reads CASSFQNYEQYF. The CDR3, as DNA: TGTGCCAGCAGTTTCCAGAATTACGAGCAGTACTTC.

In this sample, this clone turned up once. The chain has TRBV11-1 and TRBJ1-6; D is possibly TRBD1 (5 bases). Germline V CDR1 and CDR2: SGHAT, FQDESV (reference sequence). V gave up 7 bases and J gave up 5 bases, with 15 bases separating them. The CDR3 runs 15 residues. The CDR3 reads CASTQTGVDNSPLHF. The CDR3, as DNA: TGTGCCAGCACACAAACAGGTGTCGATAATTCACCCCTCCACTTT.

This clone was detected once. This CDR3 is also generated by other DNA sequences in the sample. In nucleotides, the CDR3 is TGTGCCAGCTCTCCTCAGAGCACAGATACGCAGTATTTT. Translated, it gives CASSPQSTDTQYF. The rearrangement uses TRBV18 and TRBJ2-3; D gene unclear. The CDR3 runs 13 residues. Trimming removed 6 bases from V and 0 bases from J, with 7 bases in between. Germline assignment: CDR1 KGHSH and CDR2 LQKENI.

This clone was counted once. The chain combines TRBV28 with TRBJ2-2; D ambiguous. The CDR3 length is 15 residues. The V end was cut by 6 bases, the J end by 1 base, with 12 bases between. Germline CDR1 reads MDHEN; CDR2 reads SYDVKM. The CDR3 nucleotides are TGTGCCAGCAGCCCGGCAGGCCTGAACACCGGGGAGCTGTTTTTT. This codes for CASSPAGLNTGELFF. The entire variable domain, with the rest obtained from reference TRBV28 and TRBJ2-2, is as follows: DVKVTQSSRYLVKRTGEKVFLECVQDMDHENMFWYRQDPGLGLRLIYFSYDVKMKEKGDIPEGYSVSREKKERFSLILESASTNQTSMYLCASSPAGLNTGELFFGEGSRLTVL.

This chain uses TRBV19 with TRBJ2-3; TRBD2 aligns across 11 bases. The J segment lost 6 bases and the V segment lost 6 bases, leaving 11 bases of the junction unmatched. CDR1 is LNHDA, CDR2 SQIVND, per germline (reference sequence). The CDR3 covers 16 residues. CDR3 loop: CASSWGLAEVRDTQYF. Here the CDR3 DNA reads TGTGCCAGTAGCTGGGGACTAGCGGAAGTCCGGGATACGCAGTATTTT.

The V gene is TRBV4-3, the J gene TRBJ1-2; D uncertain. Trimming took off 1 base at V and 1 base at J, with 7 bases between the two ends. This CDR3 has 14 residues. CDR1 LGHNA and CDR2 YSLEER come from the germline V gene. This CDR3 reads CASSQAGVNYGYTF. CDR3 nucleotide sequence: TGCGCCAGCAGCCAAGCCGGAGTTAACTATGGCTACACCTTC.

This sequence joins TRBV19 and TRBJ2-7, with D possibly TRBD1 on 6 matching bases. The CDR3 sequence is 15 residues long. Trimming stripped 2 bases from V and 4 bases from J, with 15 bases between. Germline V gene sequence: CDR1 LNHDA, CDR2 SQIVND (reference sequence). The CDR3 bases are TGTGCCAGTAGTATAACATTCCAGGGGTGGTACGAGCAGTACTTC. Its translation: CASSITFQGWYEQYF.

The CDR3 sequence is CASSVVYSGAVGGYTF. The CDR3 nucleotides are TGTGCCAGCAGCGTAGTATACTCAGGGGCTGTGGGAGGCTACACCTTC. The V call is TRBV9, the J call TRBJ1-2; possible D gene TRBD1, 6 bases. Germline CDR1 and CDR2: SGDLS and YYNGEE. This CDR3 has 16 amino acids. V shed 0 bases and J shed 8 bases, with 20 bases lying between them. Drawing the rest from reference TRBV9 and TRBJ1-2, the complete variable domain is DSGVTQTPKHLITATGQRVTLRCSPRSGDLSVYWYQQSLDQGLQFLIQYYNGEERAKGNILERFSAQQFPDLHSELNLSSLELGDSALYFCASSVVYSGAVGGYTFGSGTRLTVV.

V usage is TRBV13 and J usage is TRBJ2-5; D is perhaps TRBD1 (5 bases). CDR1 and CDR2 from the germline V gene are PRHDT and FYEKMQ (reference sequence). V gave up 5 bases and J gave up 2 bases, with 12 bases separating them. This CDR3 region has 14 residues. CDR3 sequence: CASSPRTQQETQYF. CDR3 DNA sequence: TGTGCCAGCAGCCCTCGGACACAGCAAGAGACCCAGTACTTC.

This clone was found a few times. The chain is built from TRBV7-9 and TRBJ2-2; D is undetermined. Trimming pared 2 bases from V and 1 base from J, leaving 11 bases between. Germline V lookup: CDR1 SEHNR, CDR2 FQNEAQ (reference sequence). The CDR3 spans 16 residues. Here the CDR3 reads CASSLSRTGNTGELFF. CDR3 coding DNA: TGTGCCAGCAGCTTATCCCGTACCGGGAACACCGGGGAGCTGTTTTTT.

This chain connects TRBV7-9 to TRBJ2-2, with D possibly matching TRBD1 (6 bases). Germline values: CDR1 SEHNR, CDR2 FQNEAQ (reference sequence). This CDR3 contains 16 residues. V dropped 0 bases and J dropped 6 bases, with 14 bases sitting between them. The CDR3 DNA reads as TGTGCCAGCAGCTTAGCCCGGGACAAGGTACCCGGGGAGCTGTTTTTT. Protein product: CASSLARDKVPGELFF.

The rearrangement joins TRBV7-8 to TRBJ2-1; 10 positions agree with TRBD1. V was clipped by 4 bases and J by 4 bases; unmatched bases: 4. Per the germline V gene, CDR1 is SGHVS and CDR2 is FQNEAQ. This CDR3 is built from 15 residues. This CDR3 reads CASSWGQGRYNEQFF. The CDR3 DNA reads as TGTGCCAGCAGCTGGGGACAGGGGAGATACAATGAGCAGTTCTTC.

This clone was detected only once. This chain connects TRBV2 to TRBJ2-7; 8 bases are a match to TRBD2. This CDR3 comprises 14 residues. The J segment lost 0 bases and the V segment lost 6 bases, leaving 4 bases of the junction unmatched. Germline CDR1 SNHLY, CDR2 FYNNEI. The CDR3 nucleotides read TGTGCCAGCAGAGCGAGCGGGGGCTCCTACGAGCAGTACTTC. Translation gives CASRASGGSYEQYF.

The chain joins TRBV3-1 (or the pseudogene TRBV3-2) to TRBJ1-2; weak D call: TRBD1 (6 bases). V was clipped by 4 bases and J by 2 bases, with 14 bases between them. From germline, CDR1 is LGHDT and CDR2 YNNKEL (reference sequence). The CDR3 sequence is 15 residues long. Written as DNA, the CDR3 is TGTGCCAGCAGCCTACTACAGGGTTGGAACTATGGCTACACCTTC. Its protein is CASSLLQGWNYGYTF.

This sequence joins TRBV24-1 and TRBJ2-7, with 8 bases matching TRBD1. Germline V gene lookup returns CDR1 KGHDR and CDR2 SFDVKD. After removal of 2 bases from V and 6 bases from J, the junction contained 8 bases not matched to a gene. The CDR3 is made up of 15 amino acids. DNA for the CDR3: TGTGCCACCAGTGATTCCAGGACAGGGCACCCCGAGCAGTACTTC. Its protein is CATSDSRTGHPEQYF.